This T cell receptor (beta chain) originates from a study of cytomegalovirus exposure and HLA in healthy donors. The PCR ran on 60 Vbeta and 13 Jbeta primers. Some clones are missing from TCRdb's copy, which holds only in-frame ones; the method was immunoSEQ multiplex PCR. The sample has tens of thousands of clones, around 70% seen once. General study findings and limits: Reportedly, a later analysis found an Asian-associated ancestry cluster had fewer N-insertions than the roughly 670-donor mean. Per published reports, the classifier diagnosed cytomegalovirus status with high specificity and sensitivity.

Of note for this clone: Its antigen is undetermined.

Germline-derived CDR1 and CDR2 are SGDLS and YYNGEE. This CDR3 is 14 amino acids long. V lost 1 base, J lost 6 bases, and 7 bases stayed unmatched. The chain employs TRBV9 and TRBJ2-7, with 7 nucleotides matching TRBD2. The material sequenced was PBMCs. The receptor was isolated from a woman aged 25 to 39 in good health and CMV-seronegative. CDR3 bases: TGTGCCAGCAGCGTATTAGGGACTACGGGCGAGCAGTACTTC. It specifies CASSVLGTTGEQYF.